The 32 T cell receptor beta chains reported below all come from one sample, sequenced in a study of T cell responses to AZD1222 COVID-19 vaccine. Measured with immunoSEQ multiplex PCR; TCRdb has only the in-frame clones, and not every one. The sample holds some 130,000 clones; just over 85% are singletons and the top ten take under 25%. This material consisted of peripheral blood, taken on day 0 of AZD1222 vaccination. Receptors were obtained from an adult in good health.

The chain is built from TRBV2 and TRBJ2-5; TRBD1 matches at 12 bases. The germline CDR1 and CDR2 sequences are SNHLY and FYNNEI. The CDR3 loop spans 18 amino acids. J lost 3 bases, V lost 5 bases, and 13 bases had no gene match. CDR3: CASSSSGTGGTGKETQYF. The CDR3 DNA sequence: TGTGCCAGCAGTTCCTCCGGGACAGGGGGCACGGGGAAAGAGACCCAGTACTTC.

This chain uses TRBV20-1 with TRBJ2-7; D assignment may be TRBD1 or TRBD2 (5 bases each). The CDR3 totals 13 residues. The V gene's germline CDR1 is DFQATT and CDR2 SNEGSKA (reference sequence). Trimming removed 3 bases from V and 0 bases from J, with 9 bases in between. The CDR3 region has the DNA TGCAGTGCTAGTAGAGGGGTCTCCTACGAGCAGTACTTC. Its translation: CSASRGVSYEQYF.

The sample holds a few counts of this clone. This chain connects TRBV7-8 to TRBJ1-5; D gene uncertain. CDR3 size: 15 residues. The V end was cut by 4 bases, the J end by 4 bases, with 14 bases between. From germline, CDR1 is SGHVS and CDR2 FQNEAQ. CDR3 sequence reads: CASSSSDPRNQPQHF. Here the CDR3 DNA reads TGTGCCAGCAGCTCTTCGGATCCGCGAAATCAGCCCCAGCATTTT.

V is TRBV7-9 and J is TRBJ1-5; tentatively, D is TRBD1 (5 bases). Germline values: CDR1 SEHNR, CDR2 FQNEAQ (reference sequence). V was clipped by 2 bases and J by 7 bases, with 15 bases between them. The CDR3 loop spans 15 amino acids. The CDR3 DNA reads TGTGCCAGCAGCTTATCCCGGACCCCAGGGCAGCCCCAGCATTTT. Amino acids: CASSLSRTPGQPQHF. Full variable domain (remainder filled in from reference TRBV7-9 and TRBJ1-5): DTGVSQNPRHKITKRGQNVTFRCDPISEHNRLYWYRQTLGQGPEFLTYFQNEAQLEKSRLLSDRFSAERPKGSFSTLEIQRTEQGDSAMYLCASSLSRTPGQPQHFGDGTRLSIL.

In nucleotides, the CDR3 is TGTGCCAGCAGCTTAGATCAGGCCTACAATGAGCAGTTCTTC. It is translated as CASSLDQAYNEQFF. The chain employs TRBV11-2 and TRBJ2-1; D is unresolved. The V end was cut by 0 bases, the J end by 2 bases, with 5 bases between. This CDR3 is 14 amino acids long. CDR1 and CDR2 from the germline V gene are SGHAT and FQNNGV.

J is TRBJ2-1 and V is TRBV5-6, with TRBD2 identical over 9 bases. The CDR3 covers 18 residues. With V trimmed by 1 base and J by 7 bases, 15 bases remained unmatched. Germline lookup yields CDR1 SGHDT and CDR2 YYEEEE. This chain's CDR3 is CASSLFNLASGVYNEQFF. The DNA of the CDR3 is TGTGCCAGCAGCTTGTTTAATCTGGCTAGCGGGGTTTATAATGAGCAGTTCTTC.

V gene TRBV28 combines with J gene TRBJ2-6; 9 nucleotides agree with TRBD1. CDR1 and CDR2 (germline): MDHEN, SYDVKM. The CDR3 totals 18 residues. V trimming: 7 bases; J trimming: 1 base; junction bases outside the gene matches: 11. CDR3 residues: CASTRSGTGLSGANVLTF. In DNA, the CDR3 is TGTGCCAGCACCCGGAGCGGGACAGGGTTATCTGGGGCCAACGTCCTGACTTTC.

This clone has only one observation. This sequence joins TRBV28 and TRBJ1-5, with D tentatively TRBD1 (5 bases). The germline V and J ends were trimmed by 4 bases and 7 bases, with 20 bases remaining between them. The CDR3 runs 16 residues. The germline CDR1 and CDR2 sequences are MDHEN and SYDVKM. CDR3 in amino acids: CASSYEGSEGLQPQHF. The CDR3 DNA reads as TGTGCCAGCAGTTATGAGGGGAGCGAAGGGCTGCAGCCCCAGCATTTT.

The rearrangement joins TRBV5-8 to TRBJ1-2, with no clear D. CDR3 length: 12 amino acids. V was cut by 4 bases and J by 9 bases, with 13 bases left in between. Germline lookup yields CDR1 SGHTS and CDR2 YDEGEE. The CDR3 DNA follows: TGTGCCAGCAGCAACGTTCGGTCTAGCTACACCTTC. Residues: CASSNVRSSYTF.

The J gene is TRBJ2-5, the V gene TRBV6-1; perhaps TRBD2 as D (6 bases). Germline V gives CDR1 MNHNS, CDR2 SASEGT. The CDR3 has 15 amino acids. Trimming left V 0 bases short and J 5 bases short, with 13 bases between. CDR3 sequence (DNA): TGTGCCAGCAGTGAAGCGCTAGGGGCGGGGGAGACCCAGTACTTC. The encoded protein is CASSEALGAGETQYF.

The CDR3 bases are TGCGCCAGCAGCCAAGGGTATACCAGCTCCTACAATGAGCAGTTCTTC. This gives the protein CASSQGYTSSYNEQFF. The chain links TRBV4-1 to TRBJ2-1; D ambiguous. V lost 1 base to trimming and J lost 0 bases, with 10 bases between them. The CDR3 is 16 residues long. Per germline, CDR1 MGHRA and CDR2 YSYEKL.

The chain joins TRBV12-3 or TRBV12-4 to TRBJ1-1; perhaps TRBD1 as D (5 bases). Deletions cut 3 bases from V and 5 bases from J, with 10 bases between. This CDR3 has 13 residues. Here the CDR3 reads CASSFTGVTEAFF. The CDR3 DNA reads as TGTGCCAGCAGTTTTACAGGCGTAACTGAAGCTTTCTTT.

This chain uses TRBV12-3 or TRBV12-4 with TRBJ2-7; D possibly corresponds to TRBD2 (5 bases). The CDR3 sequence is 13 residues long. Trimming cost V 2 bases and J 7 bases, with 12 bases left between them. The chain's CDR3 is CASSLNTGLEQYF. The CDR3 DNA is TGTGCCAGCAGTTTAAACACCGGACTTGAGCAGTACTTC.

In this sample, this clone turned up once. This sequence joins TRBV19 and TRBJ2-1, with a weak D call TRBD1 (6 bases). V was shortened by 3 bases and J by 0 bases, with 9 bases between the two germline ends. Germline CDR1 LNHDA, CDR2 SQIVND (reference sequence). There are 15 residues in the CDR3. CDR3 in amino acids: CASSISGASYNEQFF. Written as DNA, the CDR3 is TGTGCCAGTAGTATCTCAGGGGCCTCCTACAATGAGCAGTTCTTC.

V usage is TRBV14 and J usage is TRBJ1-4; TRBD1 is a possible D gene (5 bases). V lost 2 bases and J lost 3, with 13 bases in between. Germline CDR1 is SGHDN and CDR2 is FVKESK. This CDR3 spans 16 amino acids. In DNA form, the CDR3 reads TGTGCCAGCAGCCAACAGGGCCGGAGTTCTAATGAAAAACTGTTTTTT. It is translated as CASSQQGRSSNEKLFF.

V usage is TRBV24-1 and J usage is TRBJ1-2; weak D call: TRBD1 (6 bases). Per the germline V gene, CDR1 is KGHDR and CDR2 is SFDVKD. Trimming took off 5 bases at V and 5 bases at J, with 11 bases between the two ends. The CDR3 runs to 13 residues. CDR3 sequence (DNA): TGTGCCACCAGTGGGGGGCAGGGGTATGGCTACACCTTC. Residues: CATSGGQGYGYTF.

Regarding this clone: Within the sample, other DNA sequences also encode this same CDR3. V and J are TRBV7-2 and TRBJ1-2, with unresolved D. The germline gives CDR1 SGHTA, CDR2 FQGNSA. The CDR3 spans 15 residues. Trimming shortened V by 1 base and J by 2 bases, and 11 bases separated the two germline ends. The CDR3 loop is CASSLEGSGNYGYTF. DNA for the CDR3: TGTGCCAGCAGCTTAGAAGGGTCGGGGAACTATGGCTACACCTTC. Filled out from reference TRBV7-2 and TRBJ1-2, the complete variable domain reads GAGVSQSPSNKVTEKGKDVELRCDPISGHTALYWYRQSLGQGLEFLIYFQGNSAPDKSGLPSDRFSAERTGGSVSTLTIQRTQQEDSAVYLCASSLEGSGNYGYTFGSGTRLTVV.

The chain links TRBV6-2 or TRBV6-3 to TRBJ1-5; no clear D. Germline CDR1 and CDR2: MNHEY and SVGEGT. This CDR3 is 13 amino acids long. The V end lost 6 bases, the J end lost 5 bases, and 11 bases lay between the germline ends. The CDR3 sequence: CASSPQQDQPQHF. The DNA of the CDR3 is TGTGCCAGCAGCCCACAGCAGGATCAGCCCCAGCATTTT.

A few counts support this clone. The chain employs TRBV11-2 and TRBJ1-2; D ambiguous. The CDR3 length is 12 residues. The germline CDR1 and CDR2 sequences are SGHAT and FQNNGV. V was clipped by 4 bases and J by 0 bases, with 3 bases between them. This CDR3 is CASSWANYGYTF. For the CDR3, the DNA is TGTGCCAGCAGCTGGGCTAACTATGGCTACACCTTC.

The chain joins TRBV4-2 to TRBJ1-2; 7 bases line up with TRBD1. The V gene's germline CDR1 is LGHNA and CDR2 YNFKEQ. V shed 1 base, J shed 7 bases, and the junction held 9 bases outside the gene matches. The CDR3 length is 15 residues. The CDR3 region is CASSQVNRGSGGYTF. The CDR3 nucleotides read TGTGCCAGCAGCCAAGTGAACAGGGGATCGGGTGGCTACACCTTC.

The chain carries TRBV5-4 and TRBJ1-4; D is unresolved. The CDR3 is made up of 14 amino acids. V was shortened by 4 bases and J by 5 bases, with 12 bases between the two germline ends. CDR1 SGHNT and CDR2 YYREEE come from the germline V gene (reference sequence). This CDR3 reads CASSPRDGNEKLFF. The DNA for the CDR3 is TGTGCCAGCAGCCCACGAGACGGGAATGAAAAACTGTTTTTT.

The V and J genes are TRBV27 and TRBJ2-7, with D unclear. The ends were cut back, 5 bases at V and 7 bases at J, with 21 bases in the middle. This CDR3 has 15 amino acids. CDR1 is MNHEY, CDR2 SMNVEV, per germline (reference sequence). The CDR3 DNA reads as TGTGCCAGCAGTCCGACGTGGACCCCATACGGGGAGCAGTACTTC. This sequence encodes CASSPTWTPYGEQYF.

CDR3 DNA sequence: TGTGCCAGCAGTTCCCTGGCCACCTTCACCCTCCACTTT. It encodes CASSSLATFTLHF. This chain links TRBV28 with TRBJ1-6; D unclear. The germline gives CDR1 MDHEN, CDR2 SYDVKM. V lost 4 bases and J lost 14, with 15 bases in between. The CDR3 is 13 amino acids.

DNA for the CDR3: TGCAGTGCTAGTTCCGCGTTCTTGCCCTATAATTCACCCCTCCACTTT. Its protein is CSASSAFLPYNSPLHF. The gene calls are TRBV20-1 and TRBJ1-6; D unresolved. Trimming left V 3 bases short and J 2 bases short, with 14 bases between. The CDR3 is made up of 16 amino acids. Germline V CDR1 and CDR2: DFQATT, SNEGSKA (reference sequence).

The chain employs TRBV28 and TRBJ2-7, with 12 bases fitting TRBD2. This CDR3 spans 14 amino acids. Germline values: CDR1 MDHEN, CDR2 SYDVKM. Trimming took 7 bases from V and 2 from J; bases not matched to a gene: 3. As DNA, the CDR3 is TGTGCCAGCAACCTAGCGGGGGGGACCTACGAGCAGTACTTC. Residues: CASNLAGGTYEQYF.

The chain couples TRBV19 to TRBJ2-5, with 9 bases fitting TRBD1. Germline V CDR1 and CDR2: LNHDA, SQIVND (reference sequence). There are 15 residues in the CDR3. The J segment lost 2 bases and the V segment lost 7 bases, leaving 8 bases of the junction unmatched. The CDR3 protein is CASIGGQGGQETQYF. The CDR3, as DNA: TGTGCCAGTATTGGGGGACAGGGTGGGCAAGAGACCCAGTACTTC.

As for this clone: This same CDR3 is encoded by further DNA sequences in the sample. The chain has TRBV29-1 and TRBJ1-1; no reliable D call. Trimming removed 4 bases from V and 1 base from J, with 4 bases in between. Germline V gene data show CDR1 as SQVTM and CDR2 as ANQGSEA. CDR3 length equals 11 residues. DNA of the CDR3: TGCAGCGTTGGAGAGAACACTGAAGCTTTCTTT. It yields the protein CSVGENTEAFF.

The chain is built from TRBV13 and TRBJ1-1; no definite D call. CDR1 PRHDT and CDR2 FYEKMQ come from the germline V gene (reference sequence). There are 13 residues in the CDR3. V lost 4 bases and J 4 bases, leaving 10 bases between the germline ends. The CDR3: CASSSGRGTEAFF. The CDR3 DNA is TGTGCCAGCAGCTCCGGCCGGGGCACTGAAGCTTTCTTT.

The chain couples TRBV5-6 to TRBJ2-2; 9 positions agree with TRBD2. Germline V lookup: CDR1 SGHDT, CDR2 YYEEEE. The trim removed 0 bases at V and 0 bases at J, leaving 3 bases unmatched. This CDR3 spans 17 amino acids. The CDR3: CASSLGLAATNTGELFF. The CDR3 DNA reads as TGTGCCAGCAGCTTGGGACTAGCGGCTACGAACACCGGGGAGCTGTTTTTT.

The genes are TRBV6-1 and TRBJ1-6, with D hard to call. Trimming pared 1 base from V and 3 bases from J, leaving 10 bases between. This CDR3 contains 16 residues. CDR1 MNHNS and CDR2 SASEGT come from the germline V gene. In nucleotides, the CDR3 is TGTGCCAGCAGTGAAGAAACAGACGTCTATAATTCACCCCTCCACTTT. Translation: CASSEETDVYNSPLHF.

As regards this clone: Other DNA sequences of this sample code for an identical CDR3. This chain uses TRBV18 with TRBJ1-1; no firm D call. The CDR3 runs 13 residues. Between the trimmed V and J ends, which lost 1 base and 2 bases, there was a span of 5 bases. In germline, CDR1 is KGHSH, CDR2 LQKENI. Here the CDR3 reads CASSPQGNTEAFF. The CDR3 bases are TGTGCCAGCTCACCACAGGGTAACACTGAAGCTTTCTTT.

The rearrangement uses TRBV18 and TRBJ1-2, with D possibly matching TRBD1 (5 bases). From germline, CDR1 is KGHSH and CDR2 LQKENI. The CDR3 is 12 residues long. V shed 0 bases and J shed 8 bases, with 7 bases lying between them. The CDR3 bases are TGTGCCAGCTCACCACCAGGGGAGGGCTACACCTTC. This gives the protein CASSPPGEGYTF.